This T cell receptor (beta chain) was sequenced in a study of blood T cell repertoires in COVID-19. As for the study in general: COVID-19 samples collected from the United States, Italy and Spain covered acute and convalescent phases.

As handled by the study authors: Amplifying reference gene primers gave estimates of nucleated cell counts. TCRdb's copy holds only in-frame clones and misses some; the assay was immunoSEQ multiplex PCR. V and J calls and clone size are given by that table; D and trimming were obtained from the DNA. The sample has approximately 140,000 clones, roughly four fifths seen once. V was pared by 5 bases and J by 14 bases, with 18 bases between. This CDR3 is built from 12 residues. Per the germline V gene, CDR1 is SNHLY and CDR2 is FYNNEI. Sequenced input: peripheral blood. The J gene is TRBJ1-2, the V gene TRBV2; tentative D call: TRBD1 (5 bases). The origin of this receptor is a human donor with acute or convalescent COVID-19. The donor label of this sample is uncertain. The CDR3 reads CASSYSGTSQTF. CDR3 nucleotide sequence: TGTGCCAGCAGTTACTCCGGGACTTCCCAGACCTTC.